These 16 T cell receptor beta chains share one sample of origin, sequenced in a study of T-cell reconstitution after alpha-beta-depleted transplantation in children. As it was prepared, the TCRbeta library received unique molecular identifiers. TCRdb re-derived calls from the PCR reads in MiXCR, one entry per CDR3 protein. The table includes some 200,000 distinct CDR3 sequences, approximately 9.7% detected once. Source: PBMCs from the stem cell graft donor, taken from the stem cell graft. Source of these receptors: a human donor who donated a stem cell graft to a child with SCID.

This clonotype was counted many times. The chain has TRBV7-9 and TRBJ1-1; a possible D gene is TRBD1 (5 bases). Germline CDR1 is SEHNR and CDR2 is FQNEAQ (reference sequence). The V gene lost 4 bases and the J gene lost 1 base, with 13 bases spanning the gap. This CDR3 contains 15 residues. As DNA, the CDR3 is TGTGCCAGCAGCTCAGCAGACAGACAGAACACTGAAGCTTTCTTT. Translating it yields CASSSADRQNTEAFF.

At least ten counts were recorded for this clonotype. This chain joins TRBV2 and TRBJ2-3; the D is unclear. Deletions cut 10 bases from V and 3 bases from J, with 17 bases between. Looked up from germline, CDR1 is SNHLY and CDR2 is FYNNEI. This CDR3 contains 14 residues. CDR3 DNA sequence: TGTGCCAACTCAAAGGAACAGCTAACAGATACGCAGTATTTT. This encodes CANSKEQLTDTQYF.

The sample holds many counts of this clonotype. This chain's CDR3 is CASSPRQGVYTEAFF. CDR3 sequence (DNA): TGTGCCAGCAGCCCACGACAGGGCGTGTACACTGAAGCTTTCTTT. The rearrangement links TRBV7-2 to TRBJ1-1; TRBD1 matches at 7 bases. This CDR3 is 15 amino acids long. CDR1 is SGHTA and CDR2 is FQGNSA in the germline V gene. V shed 5 bases and J 3 bases; nucleotides not matched to a gene: 9.

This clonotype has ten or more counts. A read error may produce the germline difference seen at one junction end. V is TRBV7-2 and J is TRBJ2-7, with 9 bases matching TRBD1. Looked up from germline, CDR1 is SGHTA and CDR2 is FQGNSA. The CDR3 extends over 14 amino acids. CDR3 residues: CASSLGQGGYEQYF. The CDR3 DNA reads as TGCGCCAGCAGCTTGGGACAGGGAGGTTACGAGCAGTACTTC.

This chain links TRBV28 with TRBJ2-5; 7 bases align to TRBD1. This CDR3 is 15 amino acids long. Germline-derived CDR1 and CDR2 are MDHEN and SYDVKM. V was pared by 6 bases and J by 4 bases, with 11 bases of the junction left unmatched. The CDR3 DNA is TGTGCCAGCAGACGTAACAGGGGCGGAGGAGAGACCCAGTACTTC. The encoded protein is CASRRNRGGGETQYF.

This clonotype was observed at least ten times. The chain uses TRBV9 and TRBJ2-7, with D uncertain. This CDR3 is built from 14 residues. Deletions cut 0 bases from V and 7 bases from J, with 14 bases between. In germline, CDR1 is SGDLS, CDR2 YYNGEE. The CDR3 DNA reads TGTGCCAGCAGCGTAGACCCCCTCCCCCGGGAGCAGTACTTC. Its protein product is CASSVDPLPREQYF.

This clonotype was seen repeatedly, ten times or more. The CDR3 sequence: CSAPARLTGGSSEQYF. CDR3 in DNA: TGCAGTGCTCCTGCCCGCCTGACCGGGGGATCGAGCGAGCAGTACTTC. The chain is built from TRBV20-1 and TRBJ2-7; D possibly corresponds to TRBD2 (6 bases). CDR3 size: 16 residues. V lost 5 bases, J lost 6 bases, and 26 bases lay in between. Per the germline V gene, CDR1 is DFQATT and CDR2 is SNEGSKA (reference sequence).

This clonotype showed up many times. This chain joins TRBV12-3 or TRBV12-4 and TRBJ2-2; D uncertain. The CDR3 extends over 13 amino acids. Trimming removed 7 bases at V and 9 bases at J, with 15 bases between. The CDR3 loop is CASTPNGVRELFF. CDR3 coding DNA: TGTGCCAGCACCCCCAATGGGGTGAGGGAGCTGTTTTTT.

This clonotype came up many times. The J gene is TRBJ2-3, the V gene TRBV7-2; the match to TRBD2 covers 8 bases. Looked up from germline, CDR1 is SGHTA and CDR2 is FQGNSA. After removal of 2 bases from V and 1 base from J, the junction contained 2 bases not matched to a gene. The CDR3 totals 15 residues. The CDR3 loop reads CASSLMRGGTDTQYF. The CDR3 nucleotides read TGTGCCAGCAGCTTAATGCGGGGGGGCACAGATACGCAGTATTTT.

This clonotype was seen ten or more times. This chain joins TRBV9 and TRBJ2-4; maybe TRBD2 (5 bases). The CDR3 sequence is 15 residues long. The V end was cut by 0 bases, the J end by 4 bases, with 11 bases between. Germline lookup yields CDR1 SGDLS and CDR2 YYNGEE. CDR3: CASSVAEGAKNIQYF. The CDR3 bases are TGTGCCAGCAGCGTAGCTGAGGGAGCGAAAAACATTCAGTACTTC.

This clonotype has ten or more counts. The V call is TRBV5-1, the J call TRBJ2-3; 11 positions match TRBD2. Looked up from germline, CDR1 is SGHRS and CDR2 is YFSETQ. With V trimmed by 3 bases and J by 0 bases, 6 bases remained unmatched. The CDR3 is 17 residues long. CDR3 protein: CASSWPIAGGSTDTQYF. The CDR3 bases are TGCGCCAGCAGCTGGCCTATAGCGGGGGGGAGCACAGATACGCAGTATTTT.

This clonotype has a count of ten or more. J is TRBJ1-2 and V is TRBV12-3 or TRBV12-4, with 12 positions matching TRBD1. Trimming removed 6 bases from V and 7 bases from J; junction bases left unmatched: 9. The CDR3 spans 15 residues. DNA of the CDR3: TGTGCCAGCAGCTCAGGGACAGGGGGCTCTGGTGGCTACACCTTC. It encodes CASSSGTGGSGGYTF.

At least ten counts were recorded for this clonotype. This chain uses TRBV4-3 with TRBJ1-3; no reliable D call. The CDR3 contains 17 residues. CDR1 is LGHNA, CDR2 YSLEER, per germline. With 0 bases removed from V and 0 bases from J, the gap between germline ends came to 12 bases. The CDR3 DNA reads TGCGCCAGCAGCCAAGATCCAACGGAGAGCTCTGGAAACACCATATATTTT. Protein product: CASSQDPTESSGNTIYF.

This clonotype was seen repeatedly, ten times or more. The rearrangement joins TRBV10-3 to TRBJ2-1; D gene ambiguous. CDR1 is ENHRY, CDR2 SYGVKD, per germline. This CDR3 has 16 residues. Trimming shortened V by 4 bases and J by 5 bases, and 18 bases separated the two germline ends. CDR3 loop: CAISVGRSDLNNEQFF. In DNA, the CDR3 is TGTGCCATCAGTGTAGGCCGGAGCGACCTTAACAATGAGCAGTTCTTC.

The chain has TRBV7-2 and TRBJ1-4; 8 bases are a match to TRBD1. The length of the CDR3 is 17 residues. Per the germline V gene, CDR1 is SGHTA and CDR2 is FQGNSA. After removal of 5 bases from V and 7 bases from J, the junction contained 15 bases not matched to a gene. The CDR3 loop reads CASSPTGVATKSEKLFF. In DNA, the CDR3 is TGTGCCAGCAGCCCGACAGGGGTCGCCACGAAAAGTGAAAAACTGTTTTTT. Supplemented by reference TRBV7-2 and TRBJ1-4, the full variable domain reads GAGVSQSPSNKVTEKGKDVELRCDPISGHTALYWYRQSLGQGLEFLIYFQGNSAPDKSGLPSDRFSAERTGGSVSTLTIQRTQQEDSAVYLCASSPTGVATKSEKLFFGSGTQLSVL.

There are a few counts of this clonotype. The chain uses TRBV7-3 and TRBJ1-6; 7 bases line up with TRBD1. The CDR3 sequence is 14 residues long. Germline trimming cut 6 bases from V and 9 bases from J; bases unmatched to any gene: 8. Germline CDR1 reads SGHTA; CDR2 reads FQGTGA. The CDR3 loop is CASRDTGEGSPLHF. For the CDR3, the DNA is TGTGCCAGCAGGGATACAGGGGAAGGTTCACCCCTCCACTTT.